One sample yielded the 14 T cell receptor beta chains listed below, sequenced in a study of CD8+ T cells in alopecia areata. RNA extraction and reverse transcription yielded cDNA as sequencing template. The repertoire was sequenced with immunoSEQ multiplex PCR; TCRdb's copy has only in-frame clones and lacks some. Counted here are just over 30,000 clones, 62% occurring once; the ten biggest clones make up about 20%. The sample comprised NKG2D-high CD8+ T cells sorted from blood. The source is a human donor with alopecia areata.

This chain connects TRBV27 to TRBJ1-5; TRBD1 is a possible D gene (5 bases). The germline gives CDR1 MNHEY, CDR2 SMNVEV (reference sequence). Trimming took 3 bases from V and 7 from J, leaving 13 bases between them. The CDR3 runs to 14 residues. CDR3 coding DNA: TGTGCCAGCAGTTTGGGGGGGATTTGGCAGCCCCAGCATTTT. This gives the protein CASSLGGIWQPQHF.

This rearrangement joins TRBV7-8 to TRBJ2-3; D is undetermined. CDR1 is SGHVS, CDR2 FQNEAQ, per germline. V was cut by 5 bases and J by 1 base, with 13 bases left in between. This CDR3 region has 15 residues. This chain's CDR3 is CASSPYESGTDTQYF. For the CDR3, the DNA is TGTGCCAGCAGCCCCTACGAGAGCGGCACAGATACGCAGTATTTT.

This clone is medium-sized within its sample. The V and J genes are TRBV7-9 and TRBJ2-3, with D perhaps given as TRBD1 or TRBD2 (5 bases each). Between the trimmed V and J ends, which lost 5 bases and 4 bases, there was a span of 16 bases. The CDR3 extends over 15 amino acids. Germline V gives CDR1 SEHNR, CDR2 FQNEAQ (reference sequence). CDR3 sequence (DNA): TGTGCCAGCAGCCAACTTCTGGGACGCCCAGATACGCAGTATTTT. It is translated as CASSQLLGRPDTQYF.

The V and J genes are TRBV29-1 and TRBJ2-1; perhaps TRBD2 as D (5 bases). Trimming took 7 bases from V and 0 from J, leaving 10 bases between them. In germline, CDR1 is SQVTM, CDR2 ANQGSEA. The CDR3 length is 13 residues. The CDR3 sequence: CSALEFSYNEQFF. In DNA form, the CDR3 reads TGCAGCGCACTAGAGTTCTCCTACAATGAGCAGTTCTTC.

CDR3 nucleotide sequence: TGTGCCAGCTTACCGGGACAGAACTACGAGCAGTACTTC. This gives the protein CASLPGQNYEQYF. The chain is built from TRBV27 and TRBJ2-7; 7 bases agree with TRBD1. CDR3 length equals 13 residues. The germline gives CDR1 MNHEY, CDR2 SMNVEV (reference sequence). V trimming: 8 bases; J trimming: 3 bases; junction bases outside the gene matches: 7.

This clone was detected only once. The rearrangement joins TRBV7-9 to TRBJ1-5; 8 nucleotides agree with TRBD1. The CDR3 extends over 15 amino acids. The V segment lost 5 bases and the J segment 7 bases; nucleotides outside the gene matches: 10. Germline values: CDR1 SEHNR, CDR2 FQNEAQ (reference sequence). The CDR3 DNA follows: TGTGCCAGCAGCCACGGACAGGGTCCTCACCAGCCCCAGCATTTT. It codes for CASSHGQGPHQPQHF. Looking up the rest from reference TRBV7-9 and TRBJ1-5 gives the full variable domain: DTGVSQNPRHKITKRGQNVTFRCDPISEHNRLYWYRQTLGQGPEFLTYFQNEAQLEKSRLLSDRFSAERPKGSFSTLEIQRTEQGDSAMYLCASSHGQGPHQPQHFGDGTRLSIL.

This chain links TRBV29-1 with TRBJ2-1; 12 positions agree with TRBD2. Germline values: CDR1 SQVTM, CDR2 ANQGSEA. The CDR3 spans 18 residues. V lost 5 bases, J lost 0 bases, and 11 bases stayed unmatched. The chain's CDR3 is CSVYGGLAGTSSYNEQFF. DNA for the CDR3: TGCAGCGTTTATGGTGGACTAGCGGGAACGAGCTCCTACAATGAGCAGTTCTTC.

The chain uses TRBV7-2 and TRBJ2-2; 8 nucleotides align to TRBD2. V shed 4 bases and J 4 bases; nucleotides not matched to a gene: 8. Germline lookup yields CDR1 SGHTA and CDR2 FQGNSA. The CDR3 is 16 residues long. Here the CDR3 DNA reads TGTGCCAGCAGCTCCCGGACTAGCCCTTTCACCGGGGAGCTGTTTTTT. Translation gives CASSSRTSPFTGELFF.

The chain recombines TRBV27 with TRBJ2-3; D perhaps matches TRBD1 (6 bases). The germline V and J ends were trimmed by 2 bases and 4 bases, with 13 bases remaining between them. Germline loops: CDR1 MNHEY, CDR2 SMNVEV (reference sequence). The CDR3 has 15 amino acids. CDR3 sequence (DNA): TGTGCCAGCAGTTTAGCAGGGGTCGGAGCAGATACGCAGTATTTT. Translation gives CASSLAGVGADTQYF.

The J gene is TRBJ1-6, the V gene TRBV19; D remains ambiguous. V gave up 7 bases and J gave up 9 bases, with 13 bases separating them. The CDR3 extends over 13 amino acids. Germline V gives CDR1 LNHDA, CDR2 SQIVND (reference sequence). CDR3 in DNA: TGTGCCAGTACCGAAACCGGGATTTCACCCCTCCACTTT. Translated, it gives CASTETGISPLHF.

The chain recombines TRBV29-1 with TRBJ2-1; D may correspond to TRBD1 or TRBD2 (5 bases each). The germline gives CDR1 SQVTM, CDR2 ANQGSEA. V lost 4 bases and J lost 9, with 13 bases in between. The CDR3 has 12 residues. For the CDR3, the DNA is TGCAGCGTTGCCGCATCTGGGGGTGAGCAGTTCTTC. This gives the protein CSVAASGGEQFF.

The chain recombines TRBV29-1 with TRBJ2-1, with D unclear. The length of the CDR3 is 14 residues. Trimming left V 5 bases short and J 5 bases short, with 16 bases between. Germline CDR1 SQVTM, CDR2 ANQGSEA. In nucleotides, the CDR3 is TGCAGCGTTTATCCCCTCAACGTCAACAATGAGCAGTTCTTC. Translation: CSVYPLNVNNEQFF.

V and J are TRBV29-1 and TRBJ2-7, with 7 bases that match TRBD1. CDR3 length equals 14 residues. J lost 2 bases, V lost 5 bases, and 9 bases had no gene match. The germline V gene encodes CDR1 SQVTM and CDR2 ANQGSEA. The CDR3 coding sequence is TGCAGCGTTCAAGGGGGCGCGTCCCCCTACGAGCAGTACTTC. This translates into CSVQGGASPYEQYF.

The V and J genes are TRBV28 and TRBJ1-1, with a possible D match to TRBD1 (5 bases). Germline V gives CDR1 MDHEN, CDR2 SYDVKM. CDR3 length: 12 amino acids. V was cut by 7 bases and J by 5 bases, with 11 bases left in between. The CDR3 DNA sequence: TGTGCCAGCACCATTGGGGGGACTGAAGCTTTCTTT. Its translation is CASTIGGTEAFF.